The rows below give T cell receptor beta chains drawn from one sample of a study of CD8 T cells in ankylosing spondylitis. TCRdb re-derived calls from the 5' RACE reads in MiXCR, one entry per CDR3 protein. Of roughly 250,000 distinct CDR3 sequences listed, over 9.5% were seen once; the top ten hold 2% to 3%. The material sequenced was blood, either unsorted or a sorted T cell fraction (not recorded which). Receptors were obtained from a male donor with ankylosing spondylitis or in good health (not recorded which). The CDR3 runs from the conserved cysteine through the conserved F or W. The D gene is left open where the match is weak. Size is stated for part of the rows, as once, few or many counts, or as a class when the clone is expanded.

clone size	J gene	V gene	D gene	CDR3 protein	CDR3 DNA
many	TRBJ2-3	TRBV5-1	.	CASSSPTLDTQYF	TGCGCCAGCAGCTCACCGACCTTGGATACGCAGTATTTT
many	TRBJ2-2	TRBV3-1	.	CASSQGGGELFF	TGTGCCAGCAGCCAAGGTGGCGGGGAGCTGTTTTTT
.	TRBJ1-4	TRBV5-4	.	CASSLDQGEKLFF	TGTGCCAGCAGCCTGGATCAAGGAGAAAAACTGTTTTTT
many	TRBJ2-7	TRBV6-5	TRBD2	CASSLAGPTYEQYF	TGTGCCAGCAGCTTAGCGGGGCCAACCTACGAGCAGTACTTC
.	TRBJ2-7	TRBV4-2	TRBD1	CASSQHGWTGYEQYF	TGTGCCAGCAGCCAGCATGGTTGGACAGGGTACGAGCAGTACTTC
many	TRBJ2-5	TRBV5-1	TRBD1	CASSSGTGGETQYF	TGTGCCAGCAGTTCCGGGACAGGAGGCGAGACCCAGTACTTC
many	TRBJ2-1	TRBV5-1	TRBD1	CASSLAGPGQGEKEQFF	TGCGCCAGCAGCTTGGCGGGGCCGGGACAGGGGGAGAAGGAGCAGTTCTTC
few	TRBJ2-7	TRBV25-1	.	CASSDSSAFYEQYF	TGTGCCAGCAGTGACAGCTCGGCCTTTTACGAGCAGTACTTC
.	TRBJ1-2	TRBV7-9	.	CASRGAGEDGYTF	TGTGCCAGCAGAGGCGCGGGGGAGGATGGCTACACCTTC
few	TRBJ2-7	TRBV18	.	CASSPGEGTYEQYF	TGTGCCAGCTCACCAGGAGAGGGGACCTACGAGCAGTACTTC
many	TRBJ1-6	TRBV3-1	TRBD1	CASSQPGTGRDSPLHF	TGTGCCAGCAGCCAACCGGGGACAGGTCGGGATTCACCCCTCCACTTT
many	TRBJ2-7	TRBV6-5	.	CASRKSSYEQYF	TGTGCCAGCAGGAAGAGCTCCTACGAGCAGTACTTC
many	TRBJ2-4	TRBV12-3/TRBV12-4	.	CASSLNGNNIQYF	TGTGCCAGCAGTTTGAACGGGAACAACATTCAGTACTTC
many	TRBJ2-3	TRBV28	.	CASSKPDTDTQYF	TGTGCCAGCAGCAAACCGGACACAGATACGCAGTATTTT
once	TRBJ2-1	TRBV7-9	.	CASSRSPAVLVDEQFF	TGTGCCAGCAGCCGGTCCCCGGCGGTCCTCGTCGATGAGCAGTTCTTC
.	TRBJ1-2	TRBV5-5	.	CASSLEKWDFGYGYTF	TGTGCCAGCAGCTTGGAAAAATGGGACTTTGGCTATGGCTACACCTTC
many	TRBJ1-5	TRBV20-1	TRBD1	CSARGNGQGRGQPQHF	TGCAGTGCTAGAGGTAATGGACAGGGGAGAGGTCAGCCCCAGCATTTT
.	TRBJ2-5	TRBV7-9	.	CASSLPRGQETQYF	TGTGCCAGCAGCCTGCCGAGGGGGCAAGAGACCCAGTACTTC
many	TRBJ1-6	TRBV20-1	.	CSAPPAGFGNSPLHF	TGCAGTGCCCCACCGGCAGGGTTTGGTAATTCACCCCTCCACTTT
few	TRBJ1-5	TRBV7-2	TRBD1	CASSPGGPLSNQPQHF	TGTGCCAGCAGCCCAGGGGGGCCTCTTAGCAATCAGCCCCAGCATTTT
few	TRBJ2-7	TRBV12-2	.	CASPSRDDLHEQYF	TGTGCAAGTCCCTCGAGGGACGACCTCCACGAGCAGTACTTC
.	TRBJ1-5	TRBV12-3/TRBV12-4	.	CASSLGLVNQPQHF	TGTGCCAGCAGTTTGGGACTGGTCAATCAGCCCCAGCATTTT
.	TRBJ1-6	TRBV7-2	TRBD1	CASSHRTGFNSPLHF	TGTGCCAGCAGCCATCGGACAGGGTTTAATTCACCCCTCCACTTT
.	TRBJ2-7	TRBV4-1	.	CASSQGNYIPGYPSYEQYF	TGCGCCAGCAGCCAGGGCAATTACATCCCCGGGTACCCCTCCTACGAGCAGTACTTC
.	TRBJ1-3	TRBV12-3/TRBV12-4	.	CASSLGDLSGNTIYF	TGTGCCAGCAGTCTCGGGGACCTCTCTGGAAACACCATATATTTT
many	TRBJ2-7	TRBV6-1	.	CASSKHRSDSYEQYF	TGTGCCAGCAGTAAACACAGGTCAGACTCCTACGAGCAGTACTTC
few	TRBJ2-1	TRBV4-1	TRBD1	CASSLGVGTGVTNEQFF	TGCGCCAGCAGCCTCGGGGTCGGGACAGGGGTTACAAATGAGCAGTTCTTC
many	TRBJ2-2	TRBV5-1	.	CASSSWGDSGELFF	TGCGCCAGCAGCTCTTGGGGGGATTCCGGGGAGCTGTTTTTT
many	TRBJ2-7	TRBV5-1	.	CASMPGRGSYEQYF	TGCGCCAGCATGCCGGGGCGCGGCTCCTACGAGCAGTACTTC
many	TRBJ2-1	TRBV12-3/TRBV12-4	.	CASSLAPGQRGIF	TGTGCCAGCAGTTTAGCGCCGGGACAGCGGGGTATCTTC
few	TRBJ1-4	TRBV10-3	.	CAISGELVEKLFF	TGTGCCATCAGTGGGGAGCTGGTTGAAAAACTGTTTTTT
many	TRBJ2-2	TRBV5-1	TRBD1	CASSPGQGNTGELFF	TGTGCCAGCAGCCCTGGACAGGGGAACACCGGGGAGCTGTTTTTT
many	TRBJ1-1	TRBV3-1	.	CASSRDTLNTEAFF	TGTGCCAGCAGCCGGGACACCCTGAACACTGAAGCTTTCTTT
many	TRBJ1-6	TRBV5-6	.	CASSPGTNPPLHF	TGTGCCAGCAGCCCCGGGACAAATCCGCCCCTCCACTTT